Included here is one T cell receptor (delta chain) sequence, with context. Taking its sample share into account, this clone is medium-sized (0.01 to 0.1%). Its binding antigen is unknown. Base qualities are missing; no much larger clone stands one base away. This record belongs to a study of DNA immune sequencing with unique molecular identifiers (dated by TCRdb to 2019 to 2021). About the investigation overall: Immunomagnetic cell separation was used to enrich gammadelta T cells from buffy coats, and the genomic DNA of the enriched gammadelta T cells was then sequenced. Fluorescence-activated cell sorting was used to enrich gammadelta T cells from PBMC of some ten healthy individuals. To compare enriched and non-enriched samples, about 100 ng of enriched gammadelta T-cell DNA and roughly 900 ng of non-enriched PBMC DNA were sequenced. The study developed and validated an ultrasensitive DNA-based TRD repertoire sequencing method using PCR-introduced unique molecular identifiers. Validation of the method was performed on synthetic reference molecules and on blood samples from healthy individuals. Donors were healthy individuals, with approximately ten donors profiled from sorted peripheral blood gammadelta T cells. The investigation overall reported the following: Among clonotypes in healthy donors, TRDV2 paired with TRDJ1 was identified as the most common TRD rearrangement. Novel TRD sequences not targeted by the primers cannot be detected by the primer-based approach. TRD repertoire diversity varied between healthy donors, with several donors highly oligoclonal where top 5 clonotypes exceeded half of productive molecules.

Library method: multiplex PCR. A 32-plex assay, with primers for all 8 TRDV and 4 TRDJ genes spanning the CDR3, was used to amplify the genomic DNA. A 12-nucleotide UMI was attached over approximately 3 barcoding PCR cycles, and a second PCR was then run with Illumina adapter primers. AMPure XP beads were used to purify the libraries, whose quality was checked on a Fragment Analyzer using the HS NGS Fragment kit. An Illumina MiniSeq mid-output kit with about 18% PhiX and 150 cycles of paired-end reads was used for sequencing. As for the original processing: MIGEC version 1.2.9 was used to process reads, grouping reads by UMI and building error-corrected consensus sequences. Post-processing used modified VDJtools version 1.2.1 scripts and the tcR R package. TCRdb called clones afresh from the public reads with CATT; identical DNA rows were later merged. The V and J calls here are based on TCRdb, not the publication. The sample profile shows 2,000 to 2,500 delta-chain clones; 11% of them were found once. Clones ranked in the top ten supply about 51% of the sample.

From the germline V gene, CDR1 is GEAIGNYY and CDR2 is EKD. The CDR3 starts with the cysteine, ends with the phenylalanine, and has 19 residues. Only CDR3 DNA remains: 57 bases, in frame from the first base. V is cut back by 2 bases and J by 2 bases, with 14 bases in the junction unmatched. Sequencing used gamma-delta T cells enriched from blood buffy coat, or unenriched PBMCs (not recorded which). Here the chain combines TRDV2 and TRDJ1; the junction holds 12 bases that match TRDD3. The receptor comes from a human donor in good health. The CDR3 protein sequence reads: CACDRILSGGYAETDKLIF. Read as DNA, the sequence is TGTGCCTGTGACAGGATCCTCTCTGGGGGATACGCGGAAACCGATAAACTCATCTTT.